This T cell receptor beta chain was obtained from a study of T cell clonotyping in hematopoietic cell transplantation. Germline CDR1 SGHDT, CDR2 YYEEEE. V dropped 4 bases and J dropped 5; count of bases not matched to a gene: 4. There are 13 residues in the CDR3. Samples: about 28 days before transplant, then days 30, 100 and 180 after. Clones were read by immunoSEQ multiplex PCR, and TCRdb kept only the in-frame ones, dropping some. There are a few thousand clones in the sample; 89% occur only once, and over 25% lies in the top ten. The sample holds one count of this clone. The TCR sequence derives from a male patient between 65 and 79 years old who had an allogeneic stem cell transplant from an unrelated donor, so T cells may come from the graft donor. Some clones in this sample may be carry-over from other donors' samples. The J gene is TRBJ1-2, the V gene TRBV5-6; 8 bases map to TRBD1. This sample comprised peripheral blood mononuclear cells, obtained 100 days after allogeneic stem cell transplant. The CDR3 nucleotides read TGTGCCAGCAGCGGACAGGGAAGATATGGCTACACCTTC. Protein: CASSGQGRYGYTF.